This entry lists 6 T cell receptor beta chains sequenced from one sample in a study of blood T cell repertoires in COVID-19. The repertoire was sequenced with immunoSEQ multiplex PCR; TCRdb's copy has only in-frame clones and lacks some. The sample contains around 500,000 clones, approximately 85% of which appear only once. Sequences were obtained from peripheral blood. These receptors all stem from a human donor in a cohort sampled during active COVID-19.

This clone was recorded only once. The V gene is TRBV3-1 (or the pseudogene TRBV3-2), the J gene TRBJ1-3; TRBD1 agrees at 9 bases. Trimming at V came to 4 bases and at J to 2 bases, leaving 6 bases not matched to a gene. This CDR3 has 16 amino acids. Germline CDR1 and CDR2: LGHDT and YNNKEL (reference sequence). Here the CDR3 reads CASSLGQGFPGNTIYF. CDR3 sequence (DNA): TGTGCCAGCAGCCTTGGACAGGGGTTTCCTGGAAACACCATATATTTT.

The gene calls are TRBV20-1 and TRBJ2-5, with no clear D. CDR1 is DFQATT and CDR2 is SNEGSKA in the germline V gene (reference sequence). Between the trimmed V and J ends, which lost 3 bases and 2 bases, there was a span of 7 bases. The CDR3 spans 12 residues. Written as DNA, the CDR3 is TGCAGTGCTAGTACACAGCAAGAGACCCAGTACTTC. Protein: CSASTQQETQYF.

The chain joins TRBV11-2 to TRBJ2-5; TRBD2 aligns across 7 bases. Germline lookup yields CDR1 SGHAT and CDR2 FQNNGV. The CDR3 is made up of 13 amino acids. The junction had 5 bases not matched to a gene; V was cut back by 5 bases and J by 5 bases. The DNA of the CDR3 is TGTGCCAGCAGCCCTCGGGAGGTGGAGACCCAGTACTTC. As protein: CASSPREVETQYF.

The V and J genes are TRBV6-5 and TRBJ1-2; D ambiguous. The CDR3 has 11 amino acids. V lost 2 bases and J lost 6, with 4 bases in between. The germline CDR1 and CDR2 sequences are MNHEY and SVGAGI. The CDR3 nucleotides are TGTGCCAGCAGTTACGAGAATGGCTACACCTTC. It translates to CASSYENGYTF.

V usage is TRBV19 and J usage is TRBJ1-1; D gene unclear. CDR1 and CDR2 from the germline V gene are LNHDA and SQIVND (reference sequence). V was pared by 5 bases and J by 2 bases, with 12 bases between. The CDR3 runs 14 residues. The CDR3 protein is CASSPSNENTEAFF. The DNA for the CDR3 is TGTGCCAGTAGTCCCAGTAATGAAAACACTGAAGCTTTCTTT.

V usage is TRBV9 and J usage is TRBJ2-7; 8 bases fit TRBD1. The V gene end was trimmed by 3 bases and the J gene end by 6 bases; junction bases not matched to a gene: 8. Per germline, CDR1 SGDLS and CDR2 YYNGEE. The length of the CDR3 is 14 residues. DNA for the CDR3: TGTGCCAGCAGCGCCCAGGGGGCGCATCTCGAGCAGTACTTC. This translates into CASSAQGAHLEQYF. Supplemented by reference TRBV9 and TRBJ2-7, the full variable domain reads DSGVTQTPKHLITATGQRVTLRCSPRSGDLSVYWYQQSLDQGLQFLIQYYNGEERAKGNILERFSAQQFPDLHSELNLSSLELGDSALYFCASSAQGAHLEQYFGPGTRLTVT.